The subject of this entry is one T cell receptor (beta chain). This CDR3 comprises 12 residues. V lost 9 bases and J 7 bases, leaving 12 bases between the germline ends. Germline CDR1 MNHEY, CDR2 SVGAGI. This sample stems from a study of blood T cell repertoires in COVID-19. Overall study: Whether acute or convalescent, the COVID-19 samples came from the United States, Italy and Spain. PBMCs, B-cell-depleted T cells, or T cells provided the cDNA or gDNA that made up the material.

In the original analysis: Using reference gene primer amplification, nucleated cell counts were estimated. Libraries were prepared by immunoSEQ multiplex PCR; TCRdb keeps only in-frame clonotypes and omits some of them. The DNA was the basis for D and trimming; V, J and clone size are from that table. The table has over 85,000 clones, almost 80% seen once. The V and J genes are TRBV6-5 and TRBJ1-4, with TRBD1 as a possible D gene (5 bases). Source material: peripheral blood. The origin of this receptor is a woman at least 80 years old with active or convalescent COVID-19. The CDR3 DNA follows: TGTGCCAGTCAGGGTTATGGTGAAAAACTGTTTTTT. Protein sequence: CASQGYGEKLFF.